These T cell receptor beta chains were read from a single sample in a study of cytomegalovirus exposure and HLA in healthy donors. Profiling relied on immunoSEQ multiplex PCR, and the TCRdb table lists in-frame clones only, not all of them. The data show about 170,000 clones, about 72% seen once. Sample: PBMCs. The receptors stem from a girl aged 10 to 17 in good health and CMV-seronegative. The conserved cysteine and the conserved F or W are not part of the CDR3 here.

>TRBJ2-7|11|TRBV5-1
ASCRTGGNERY
>TRBJ1-2|15|TRBV5-4
ASSSPGTGAPNYGYT
>TRBJ1-2|16|TRBV7-9
ASSLARPGQGPAYGYT
>TRBJ2-1|11|TRBV10-3
AITSGGASEQF
>TRBJ1-5|12|TRBV15
ATSRGLGNQPQH
>TRBJ1-5|11|TRBV28
ASIREGNQPQH
>TRBJ1-6|12|TRBV6-1
ASDSQVEDSPLH
>TRBJ2-1|12|TRBV6-5
ASQGQGLHNEQF
>TRBJ2-4|14|TRBV9
ASSGGLGPLASIQY
>TRBJ2-3|11|TRBV5-6
ASSLPPSDTQY
>TRBJ1-1|12|TRBV27
ASSVTGANTEAF
>TRBJ2-3|14|TRBV5-1
ASSFLGGGNTDTQY
>TRBJ1-6|13|TRBV5-6
ASSLDPGLSSPLH
>TRBJ2-3|14|TRBV7-2
ASSYKRQGWGDTQY
>TRBJ2-7|9|TRBV7-9
ASSLGAGQY
>TRBJ1-1|12|TRBV7-3
ASSPSPGLTEAF
>TRBJ2-3|14|TRBV7-9
ASSLQTSGGTDTQY
>TRBJ2-3|11|TRBV7-9
ASSSLYADTQY
>TRBJ2-5|16|TRBV7-2
ASSLGRGRASGQETQY
>TRBJ1-6|13|TRBV10-3
AISDPTGSNSPLH
>TRBJ1-2|9|TRBV19
ASSIGWGYT
>TRBJ1-4|14|TRBV25-1
ATSASAGARREKLF
>TRBJ1-5|15|TRBV18
ASSFDRGAGFSQPQH
>TRBJ2-5|12|TRBV25-1
ASTRAGGEETQY
>TRBJ2-1|16|TRBV4-1
ASSQLPLGQGLDNEQF
>TRBJ2-1|12|TRBV9
ASSVGTAGDEQF
>TRBJ1-2|11|TRBV2
AGNAGGAGGYT
>TRBJ2-1|11|TRBV28
ASSVRGVHGPF
>TRBJ2-7|14|TRBV7-2
ASSLEASFSAYEQY
>TRBJ1-1|14|TRBV19
ASMDVWEGVNTEAF
>TRBJ2-5|14|TRBV25-1
ASSGQGTPRQETQY
>TRBJ2-1|11|TRBV6-5
ASGRTSGDEQF
>TRBJ1-2|16|TRBV7-9
ASSLSSRVMKQRYGYT
>TRBJ1-1|13|TRBV5-4
ASSPGGTPAGEAF
>TRBJ1-5|11|TRBV2
ASSVQAPQPQH
>TRBJ1-6|11|TRBV29-1
SVAGQEGSPLH
>TRBJ2-3|13|TRBV7-7
ASSPTGGGTDTQY
>TRBJ2-3|11|TRBV30
AWKQGGTDTQY